The present TCR beta chain was sequenced within a study of Ad26.COV2.S vaccination and SARS-CoV-2 variants. Study-wide findings and caveats: The TCR breadth and depth analyses may have produced an underestimate of total T cell responses.

Notes on this clone: Its target is unknown.

The data were produced by immunoSEQ multiplex PCR, yet TCRdb's version contains in-frame clones alone and is incomplete. The table has 400,000 to 450,000 clones, less than 95% seen once; the top ten hold roughly 4.3%. Trimming stripped 4 bases from V and 3 bases from J, with 14 bases between. CDR1 KGHDR and CDR2 SFDVKD come from the germline V gene. CDR3 size: 15 residues. Treatment defined: some 19 received Ad26.COV2.S at low or high dose, single or two shots; several received placebo; per-sample allocation not given. Day 63 after the first vaccine or placebo injection was the time point for sampling.

The receptor was isolated from a person aged 18-60 years who received the Ad26.COV2.S COVID-19 vaccine or a placebo. Here the sequenced sample was peripheral blood, taken in a trial of Ad26.COV2.S vaccine versus placebo. The rearrangement uses TRBV24-1 and TRBJ2-5; the D gene could be TRBD1 or TRBD2 (5 bases each). CDR3 in amino acids: CATSDQGTAEETQYF. DNA for the CDR3: TGTGCCACCAGTGACCAAGGGACCGCTGAAGAGACCCAGTACTTC.